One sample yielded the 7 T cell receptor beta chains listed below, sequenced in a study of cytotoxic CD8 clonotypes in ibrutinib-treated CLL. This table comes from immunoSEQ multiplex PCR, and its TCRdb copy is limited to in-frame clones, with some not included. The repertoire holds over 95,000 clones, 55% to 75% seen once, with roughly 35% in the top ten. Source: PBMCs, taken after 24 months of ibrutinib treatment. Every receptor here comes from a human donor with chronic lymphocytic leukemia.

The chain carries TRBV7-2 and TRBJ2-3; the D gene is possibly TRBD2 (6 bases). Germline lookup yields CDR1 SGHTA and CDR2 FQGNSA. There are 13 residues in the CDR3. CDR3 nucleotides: TGTGCTTCGGACTACTTGAGAACAGATACGCAGTATTTT. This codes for CASDYLRTDTQYF.

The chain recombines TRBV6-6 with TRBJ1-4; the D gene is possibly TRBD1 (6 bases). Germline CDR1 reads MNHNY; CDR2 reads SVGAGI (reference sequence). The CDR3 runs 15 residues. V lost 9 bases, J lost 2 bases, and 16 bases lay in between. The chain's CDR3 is CASYRPGDTNEKLFF. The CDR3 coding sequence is TGTGCCAGTTACCGTCCAGGGGATACTAATGAAAAACTGTTTTTT.

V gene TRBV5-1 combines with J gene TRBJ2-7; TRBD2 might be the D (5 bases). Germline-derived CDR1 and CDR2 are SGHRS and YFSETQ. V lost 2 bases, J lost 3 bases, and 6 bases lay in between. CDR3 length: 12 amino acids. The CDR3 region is CASSFGDYEQYF. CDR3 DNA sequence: TGCGCCAGCAGCTTCGGGGACTACGAGCAGTACTTC.

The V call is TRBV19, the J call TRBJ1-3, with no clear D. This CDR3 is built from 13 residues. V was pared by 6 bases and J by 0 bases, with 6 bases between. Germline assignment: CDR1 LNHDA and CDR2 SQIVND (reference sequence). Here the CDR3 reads CASSDISGNTIYF. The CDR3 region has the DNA TGTGCCAGTAGCGACATCTCTGGAAACACCATATATTTT.

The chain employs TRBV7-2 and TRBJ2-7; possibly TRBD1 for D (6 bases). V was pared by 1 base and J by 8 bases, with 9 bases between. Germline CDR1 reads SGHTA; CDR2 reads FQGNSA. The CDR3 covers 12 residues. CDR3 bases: TGTGCCAGCAGCTTAGAAACAGGGAAGCAGTACTTC. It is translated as CASSLETGKQYF. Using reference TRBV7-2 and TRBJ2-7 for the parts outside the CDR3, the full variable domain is GAGVSQSPSNKVTEKGKDVELRCDPISGHTALYWYRQSLGQGLEFLIYFQGNSAPDKSGLPSDRFSAERTGGSVSTLTIQRTQQEDSAVYLCASSLETGKQYFGPGTRLTVT.

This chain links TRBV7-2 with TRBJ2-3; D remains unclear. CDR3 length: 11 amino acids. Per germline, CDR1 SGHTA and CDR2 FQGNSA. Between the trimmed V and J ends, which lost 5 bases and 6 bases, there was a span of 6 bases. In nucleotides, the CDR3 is TGTGCCAGCAGCCTGTCGGATACGCAGTATTTT. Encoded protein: CASSLSDTQYF.

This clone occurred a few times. The CDR3 loop is CASSEGQGSEKLFF. The CDR3 coding sequence is TGTGCCAGCAGTGAAGGGCAGGGGAGTGAAAAACTGTTTTTT. V gene TRBV2 combines with J gene TRBJ1-4; D possibly corresponds to TRBD1 (6 bases). Germline V lookup: CDR1 SNHLY, CDR2 FYNNEI. V was trimmed by 1 base and J by 7 bases, leaving 10 bases between them. This CDR3 region has 14 residues.